This T cell receptor (beta chain) was recovered during a study of blood T cell repertoires in COVID-19. Overall study: Italy, Spain and the United States were the sources of the convalescent and acute COVID-19 samples. T cells, B-cell-depleted T cells, or PBMCs supplied cDNA or gDNA.

As handled by the study authors: Scientists estimated how many nucleated cells there were by amplifying reference gene primers. Sequencing used immunoSEQ multiplex PCR; TCRdb keeps in-frame clones, though not all of them. The D gene and trimming were derived from the DNA, and the V and J assignments and clone size from that table. The sample gives 150,000 to 200,000 clones, around 83% of which show up once; roughly 19% is in the top ten. The length of the CDR3 is 16 residues. Germline CDR1 SGHTA, CDR2 FQGNSA. The ends were cut back, 0 bases at V and 2 bases at J, with 11 bases in the middle. This clone was recorded a few times.

V and J are TRBV7-2 and TRBJ1-5; possibly TRBD1 for D (6 bases). This TCR derives from a woman between 65 and 79 years old who had recovered from COVID-19. The specimen was peripheral blood. The CDR3 sequence: CASSLAGRGRNQPQHF. CDR3 sequence (DNA): TGTGCCAGCAGCTTAGCTGGCAGGGGTCGCAATCAGCCCCAGCATTTT.